A selection of T cell receptor beta chains follows, all from one sample in a study of memory CD4+ T cells and cytomegalovirus serostatus. Repertoires were generated with immunoSEQ multiplex PCR, while TCRdb's copy carries only in-frame clones and drops some. Of some 95,000 clones in the sample, 80% are singletons; the top ten hold 3.6%. Input material: memory CD4+ T cells from blood. Receptor source: an adult in good health and CMV-seropositive. Both conserved end residues are part of each CDR3. D genes are given only for firm matches. The listing skips clone size in some rows; elsewhere it reads once, few, many or a size class.

>.|TRBV7-3|.|TRBJ2-3
CASSPTRVSTDTQYF
TGTGCCAGCAGCCCGACCCGGGTTTCGACAGATACGCAGTATTTT
>.|TRBV7-6|.|TRBJ2-5
CASSPGARRETQYF
TGTGCCAGCAGTCCCGGGGCCCGACGAGAGACCCAGTACTTC
>TRBD1|TRBV19|.|TRBJ1-2
CASSRTPGTGLYGYTF
TGTGCCAGTAGTAGAACTCCCGGGACAGGTCTCTATGGCTACACCTTC
>TRBD1|TRBV5-8|once|TRBJ2-5
CASSPGTGDSETQYF
TGTGCCAGCAGCCCCGGGACAGGGGATTCGGAGACCCAGTACTTC
>.|TRBV11-1|.|TRBJ1-1
CASSWQGWGTEAFF
TGTGCCAGCAGCTGGCAGGGATGGGGCACTGAAGCTTTCTTT
>.|TRBV21-1|.|TRBJ1-1
CASSIVRTSNTEAFF
TGTGCCAGCAGCATAGTCAGGACTTCGAACACTGAAGCTTTCTTT
>.|TRBV15|.|TRBJ2-2
CATSREQGLWNTGELFF
TGTGCCACCAGCAGAGAGCAGGGACTCTGGAACACCGGGGAGCTGTTTTTT
>.|TRBV28|.|TRBJ1-2
CASSLGGADYGYTF
TGTGCCAGCAGCTTGGGAGGGGCAGACTATGGCTACACCTTC
>.|TRBV5-6|few|TRBJ1-5
CASSLWRQPQHF
TGTGCCAGCAGCTTGTGGCGTCAGCCCCAGCATTTT
>.|TRBV28|.|TRBJ2-1
CASITAGTNYNEQFF
TGTGCCAGCATCACGGCCGGGACGAATTACAATGAGCAGTTCTTC
>TRBD1|TRBV27|.|TRBJ1-5
CASSPTGASGGNQPQHF
TGTGCCAGCAGCCCGACAGGGGCTAGTGGTGGCAATCAGCCCCAGCATTTT
>.|TRBV28|.|TRBJ2-1
CASTPQSGSYNEQFF
TGTGCCAGCACTCCTCAGTCCGGATCCTACAATGAGCAGTTCTTC
>.|TRBV7-9|.|TRBJ1-4
CASSLRVGATNEKLFF
TGTGCCAGCAGCCTCCGCGTCGGGGCAACTAATGAAAAACTGTTTTTT
>TRBD2|TRBV5-4|.|TRBJ2-3
CASSLQLAGVADTQYF
TGTGCCAGCAGCCTACAACTAGCGGGAGTCGCAGATACGCAGTATTTT
>TRBD1|TRBV2|.|TRBJ1-1
CAGNTGALRPTEAFF
TGTGCCGGAAATACAGGGGCCCTCCGTCCGACTGAAGCTTTCTTT
>.|TRBV10-1|.|TRBJ2-5
CASSEVSGETQYF
TGCGCCAGCAGTGAGGTTAGCGGAGAGACCCAGTACTTC
>.|TRBV6-6|.|TRBJ1-2
CASSYPVRDYGYTF
TGTGCCAGCAGTTACCCGGTTAGGGATTATGGCTACACCTTC
>.|TRBV27|.|TRBJ2-7
CASSLRPRGAYEQYF
TGTGCCAGCAGTTTACGTCCGAGAGGAGCCTACGAGCAGTACTTC
>TRBD2|TRBV11-2|.|TRBJ2-1
CASSPTQAGGFHEQFF
TGTGCCAGCAGCCCAACACAGGCGGGAGGGTTCCATGAGCAGTTCTTC
>.|TRBV27|once|TRBJ1-2
CASSFQGNYGYTF
TGTGCCAGCAGTTTTCAGGGCAACTATGGCTACACCTTC
>TRBD1|TRBV18|once|TRBJ1-2
CASSPGQGTYGYTF
TGTGCCAGCTCACCGGGACAGGGAACCTATGGCTACACCTTC
>.|TRBV7-2|.|TRBJ2-3
CASSPTLGAEDTQYF
TGTGCCAGCAGCCCCACGCTGGGGGCAGAAGATACGCAGTATTTT
>.|TRBV6-5|.|TRBJ2-7
CASSYSVGGSYEQYF
TGTGCCAGCAGTTACTCGGTCGGCGGATCCTACGAGCAGTACTTC
>.|TRBV6-5|.|TRBJ1-5
CASKGTGISNQPQHF
TGTGCCAGCAAAGGAACGGGGATTAGCAATCAGCCCCAGCATTTT
>TRBD1|TRBV5-4|.|TRBJ2-6
CASSPYGTGRGANVLTF
TGTGCCAGCAGCCCCTACGGGACAGGACGCGGGGCCAACGTCCTGACTTTC
>.|TRBV6-5|.|TRBJ1-5
CASSYSREGNQPQHF
TGTGCCAGCAGTTACTCCCGGGAGGGCAATCAGCCCCAGCATTTT
>.|TRBV6-1|.|TRBJ2-2
CASTSDVNTGELFF
TGTGCCAGCACTTCGGATGTTAACACCGGGGAGCTGTTTTTT
>TRBD1|TRBV5-1|.|TRBJ2-7
CASSLGQGAYEQYF
TGCGCCAGCAGCTTGGGTCAGGGGGCTTACGAGCAGTACTTC
>.|TRBV5-1|.|TRBJ1-6
CASSLNLRANSPLHF
TGCGCCAGCAGCTTAAACCTCAGGGCGAATTCACCCCTCCACTTT
>TRBD1|TRBV7-8|.|TRBJ1-5
CASSPRDSHSNQPQHF
TGTGCCAGCAGCCCGAGGGACAGTCATAGCAATCAGCCCCAGCATTTT
>TRBD1|TRBV2|.|TRBJ2-1
CASKVLGQAYNEQFF
TGTGCCAGCAAGGTTCTGGGACAGGCCTACAATGAGCAGTTCTTC
>.|TRBV6-5|.|TRBJ2-2
CASRRGGTAGELFF
TGTGCCAGCAGGAGAGGGGGTACGGCCGGGGAGCTGTTTTTT
>.|TRBV7-7|.|TRBJ2-5
CASSLSTRGETQYF
TGTGCTAGCAGCTTATCAACTAGAGGGGAGACCCAGTACTTC
>.|TRBV5-1|.|TRBJ1-2
CASSRQASNYGYTF
TGCGCCAGCTCCCGCCAGGCTTCGAACTATGGCTACACCTTC
>.|TRBV19|.|TRBJ2-3
CASSKSAVSRRLTDTQYF
TGTGCCAGTAGTAAGTCGGCGGTATCAAGACGGCTCACAGATACGCAGTATTTT
>.|TRBV5-8|.|TRBJ2-7
CASSQGLTYEQYF
TGTGCCAGCAGCCAGGGACTGACGTACGAGCAGTACTTC
>.|TRBV28|.|TRBJ1-2
CASRMGRSGGYTF
TGTGCCAGCAGGATGGGACGGTCGGGTGGCTACACCTTC
>.|TRBV5-1|.|TRBJ2-3
CASSVSTDTQYF
TGCGCCAGCAGCGTCAGCACAGATACGCAGTATTTT
>.|TRBV6-1|.|TRBJ1-1
CASSEVTGRNTEAFF
TGTGCCAGCAGTGAAGTTACAGGGAGGAACACTGAAGCTTTCTTT
>.|TRBV10-3|.|TRBJ1-5
CAISDSDQIQPQHF
TGTGCCATCAGTGATAGCGATCAAATTCAGCCCCAGCATTTT
>TRBD1|TRBV5-1|few|TRBJ2-2
CASSLGPRQGTAGELFF
TGCGCCAGCAGCTTGGGTCCCCGACAGGGCACGGCCGGGGAGCTGTTTTTT